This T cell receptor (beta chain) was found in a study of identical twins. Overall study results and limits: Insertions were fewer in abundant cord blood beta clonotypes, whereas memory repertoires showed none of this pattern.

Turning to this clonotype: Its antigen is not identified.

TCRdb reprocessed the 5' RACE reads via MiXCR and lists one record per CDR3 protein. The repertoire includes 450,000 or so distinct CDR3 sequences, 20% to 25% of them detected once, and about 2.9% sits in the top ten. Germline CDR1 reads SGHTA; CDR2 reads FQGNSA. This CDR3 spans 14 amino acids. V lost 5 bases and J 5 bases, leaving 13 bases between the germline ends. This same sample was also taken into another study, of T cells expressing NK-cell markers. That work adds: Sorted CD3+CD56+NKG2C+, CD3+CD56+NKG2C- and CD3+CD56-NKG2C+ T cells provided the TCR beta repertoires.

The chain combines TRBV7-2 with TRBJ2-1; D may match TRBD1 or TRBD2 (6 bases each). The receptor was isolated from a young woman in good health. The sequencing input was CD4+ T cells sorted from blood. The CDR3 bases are TGTGCCAGCAGCCCCCGGAGGGGGAACAATGAGCAGTTCTTC. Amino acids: CASSPRRGNNEQFF.